The 21 T cell receptor beta chains listed next were all sequenced from one sample in a study of fetal regulatory T cell absence and autoimmunity. The table came from immunoSEQ multiplex PCR; TCRdb's copy has only in-frame clones and leaves some out. The sample consists of 85,000 to 100,000 clones, 72% of them appearing once. The sample taken for sequencing was pancreas tissue. These receptor sequences come from a male donor with IPEX syndrome.

The rearrangement uses TRBV4-2 and TRBJ2-7; no definite D call. Germline lookup yields CDR1 LGHNA and CDR2 YNFKEQ. The CDR3 runs to 14 residues. Trimming stripped 0 bases from V and 6 bases from J, with 12 bases between. CDR3 sequence reads: CASSQDKLKGEQYF. In nucleotides, the CDR3 is TGTGCCAGCAGCCAAGATAAATTGAAGGGCGAGCAGTACTTC.

The rearrangement joins TRBV5-4 to TRBJ1-1, with a possible D match to TRBD1 (6 bases). CDR1 and CDR2 (germline): SGHNT, YYREEE (reference sequence). The CDR3 runs 13 residues. Trimming stripped 4 bases from V and 4 bases from J, with 11 bases between. The CDR3 DNA reads as TGTGCCAGCAGCGGGACACAGGGCACTGAAGCTTTCTTT. It translates to CASSGTQGTEAFF.

The V and J genes are TRBV2 and TRBJ2-2; 9 bases are shared with TRBD2. The germline gives CDR1 SNHLY, CDR2 FYNNEI. The length of the CDR3 is 19 residues. Unmatched junction bases numbered 12, after V lost 4 bases and J lost 0 bases. The CDR3 DNA reads TGTGCCAGCAGTGCATCTAGCGGGAAAATCCCCGCGAACACCGGGGAGCTGTTTTTT. Encoded protein: CASSASSGKIPANTGELFF.

Turning to this clone: This may stem from a read error, because a much larger clone lies one nucleotide away. This chain joins TRBV7-9 and TRBJ1-2; possibly TRBD1 for D (6 bases). The CDR3 spans 13 residues. V was cut by 6 bases and J by 2 bases, with 10 bases left in between. Germline CDR1 and CDR2: SEHNR and FQNEAQ (reference sequence). In DNA, the CDR3 is TGTGCCAGCAGTCCTACAGGGAACTATGGCTACACCTTC. This encodes CASSPTGNYGYTF.

The chain has TRBV15 and TRBJ1-3; D gene unclear. This CDR3 spans 17 amino acids. Germline V gives CDR1 LNHNV, CDR2 YYDKDF (reference sequence). V was cut by 0 bases and J by 2 bases, with 14 bases left in between. The chain's CDR3 is CATSRDGIWETGNTIYF. CDR3 DNA: TGTGCCACCAGCAGAGATGGTATTTGGGAAACTGGAAACACCATATATTTT.

This chain joins TRBV7-9 and TRBJ1-1; possibly TRBD1 for D (6 bases). Germline CDR1 reads SEHNR; CDR2 reads FQNEAQ (reference sequence). The V end lost 5 bases, the J end lost 4 bases, and 11 bases lay between the germline ends. The CDR3 sequence is 13 residues long. CDR3 coding DNA: TGTGCCAGCAGCAGGGGGTTGGGCACTGAAGCTTTCTTT. Encoded protein: CASSRGLGTEAFF.

The rearrangement uses TRBV2 and TRBJ2-7; 10 positions match TRBD1. This CDR3 contains 15 residues. Looked up from germline, CDR1 is SNHLY and CDR2 is FYNNEI. V lost 8 bases to trimming and J lost 6 bases; unmatched junction nucleotides: 13. This CDR3 reads CASGRLRQGAVEQYF. CDR3 nucleotide sequence: TGTGCCAGCGGTCGGTTGAGACAGGGGGCGGTCGAGCAGTACTTC.

The chain combines TRBV4-3 with TRBJ2-1, with D possibly being TRBD1 (5 bases). V was trimmed by 0 bases and J by 3 bases, leaving 21 bases between them. This CDR3 comprises 19 residues. Germline CDR1 reads LGHNA; CDR2 reads YSLEER. DNA for the CDR3: TGCGCCAGCAGCCAAGATTTTTGGGGCCCCACTCCTCACTACAATGAGCAGTTCTTC. It translates to CASSQDFWGPTPHYNEQFF.

The CDR3 reads CASSFHRRQETQYF. CDR3 in DNA: TGTGCCAGCAGCTTCCACCGGAGACAAGAGACCCAGTACTTC. The chain couples TRBV5-4 to TRBJ2-5; D uncertain. V shed 2 bases and J shed 2 bases, with 10 bases lying between them. The germline V gene has CDR1 SGHNT and CDR2 YYREEE (reference sequence). This CDR3 is built from 14 residues.

The rearrangement joins TRBV27 to TRBJ2-3; 9 nucleotides line up with TRBD1. Germline V gene data show CDR1 as MNHEY and CDR2 as SMNVEV (reference sequence). J gave up 2 bases and V 2 bases, and 2 bases lay outside the gene matches. The CDR3 totals 15 residues. The CDR3 region has the DNA TGTGCCAGCAGTTTAACAGGGGGCCCCACAGATACGCAGTATTTT. This encodes CASSLTGGPTDTQYF.

The chain joins TRBV2 to TRBJ2-2; tentatively, D is TRBD1 or TRBD2 (6 bases each). This CDR3 has 13 residues. Per germline, CDR1 SNHLY and CDR2 FYNNEI. Trimming took off 8 bases at V and 7 bases at J, with 14 bases between the two ends. The CDR3 DNA follows: TGTGCCAGCTGTGGGGGGCCGATCGGGGAGCTGTTTTTT. It is translated as CASCGGPIGELFF.

The chain employs TRBV25-1 and TRBJ1-2, with unresolved D. CDR1 and CDR2 from the germline V gene are MGHDK and SYGVNS. Trimming shortened V by 1 base and J by 4 bases, and 7 bases separated the two germline ends. There are 13 residues in the CDR3. The CDR3 nucleotides read TGTGCCAGCAGTGAATCCCAGGTCTATGGCTACACCTTC. The encoded protein is CASSESQVYGYTF.

The rearrangement joins TRBV6-5 to TRBJ2-1; TRBD2 matches 10 bases. The germline gives CDR1 MNHEY, CDR2 SVGAGI. The CDR3 totals 15 residues. V shed 4 bases and J 8 bases; nucleotides not matched to a gene: 8. The CDR3, as DNA: TGTGCCAGCAGTTCCCCCCTAGCGGGAGTAGATGAGCAGTTCTTC. Residues: CASSSPLAGVDEQFF.

This clone has only one observation. The chain employs TRBV5-6 and TRBJ2-7; 10 nucleotides line up with TRBD2. CDR3 length equals 18 residues. Germline trimming cut 1 base from V and 3 bases from J; bases unmatched to any gene: 13. Germline-derived CDR1 and CDR2 are SGHDT and YYEEEE. CDR3: CASSLFPGTGTSVYEQYF. CDR3 DNA: TGTGCCAGCAGCTTGTTCCCGGGGACCGGGACTAGCGTCTACGAGCAGTACTTC.

This clone was counted a few times. The chain recombines TRBV30 with TRBJ2-4; possibly TRBD1 for D (6 bases). The germline V gene has CDR1 GTSNPN and CDR2 SVGIG (reference sequence). Trimming removed 0 bases from V and 0 bases from J, with 9 bases in between. This CDR3 is 15 amino acids long. This CDR3 reads CAWSVKQGAKNIQYF. DNA for the CDR3: TGTGCCTGGAGTGTAAAACAGGGAGCCAAAAACATTCAGTACTTC.

This clone showed up just a few times. The gene calls are TRBV27 and TRBJ1-5; tentatively, D is TRBD1 (5 bases). CDR1 MNHEY and CDR2 SMNVEV come from the germline V gene (reference sequence). V lost 3 bases to trimming and J lost 1 base, with 10 bases between them. The CDR3 spans 15 residues. The DNA for the CDR3 is TGTGCCAGCAGTTTTCGTCGGGGGAGCAATCAGCCCCAGCATTTT. Translated: CASSFRRGSNQPQHF.

The chain carries TRBV5-1 and TRBJ1-2, with D uncertain. The CDR3 spans 14 residues. The V gene's germline CDR1 is SGHRS and CDR2 YFSETQ. Deletions cut 4 bases from V and 4 bases from J, with 14 bases between. In DNA form, the CDR3 reads TGCGCCAGCAGCGGATCAACCTCGGGCTATGGCTACACCTTC. This gives the protein CASSGSTSGYGYTF.

This rearrangement joins TRBV27 to TRBJ1-2, with 8 bases that match TRBD1. J lost 6 bases, V lost 8 bases, and 2 bases had no gene match. Germline-derived CDR1 and CDR2 are MNHEY and SMNVEV (reference sequence). This CDR3 has 11 amino acids. CDR3 in amino acids: CASGQGNGYTF. The CDR3 nucleotides read TGTGCCAGCGGACAGGGAAATGGCTACACCTTC.

The rearrangement joins TRBV10-3 to TRBJ2-7, with a weak D call TRBD2 (7 bases). V lost 5 bases and J lost 5, with 13 bases in between. CDR3 length: 13 residues. From germline, CDR1 is ENHRY and CDR2 SYGVKD. The CDR3 loop reads CAISPGGPDEQYF. The CDR3 DNA is TGTGCCATCAGTCCCGGGGGGCCAGACGAGCAGTACTTC.

This clone was counted only a few times. J is TRBJ2-7 and V is TRBV4-3; D unresolved. The germline gives CDR1 LGHNA, CDR2 YSLEER. The CDR3 is made up of 11 amino acids. Deletions cut 0 bases from V and 4 bases from J, with 1 base between. This CDR3 reads CASSQDYEQYF. In DNA, the CDR3 is TGCGCCAGCAGCCAAGATTACGAGCAGTACTTC.

In this sample, this clone is medium-sized (0.01 to 0.1%). The chain is built from TRBV19 and TRBJ1-5; no clear D gene. Trimming removed 6 bases from V and 0 bases from J, with 9 bases in between. CDR3 length equals 14 residues. Germline loops: CDR1 LNHDA, CDR2 SQIVND (reference sequence). CDR3 DNA: TGTGCCAGTAGATCGCAGGTTAGCAATCAGCCCCAGCATTTT. This sequence encodes CASRSQVSNQPQHF.